In this sample, the clone carrying this T cell receptor beta chain turned up many times. The target antigen is unknown. The CDR3 spans 12 residues. The ends were cut back, 5 bases at V and 9 bases at J, with 12 bases in the middle. Unique molecular identifiers were incorporated during preparation of the TCRbeta library. MiXCR was run by TCRdb on the PCR reads, yielding one entry per CDR3 protein. Of more than 400,000 distinct CDR3 sequences in the sample, about 40% were seen once. The sample comes from a study of T-cell reconstitution after alpha-beta-depleted transplantation in children. Study findings and constraints: Surviving recipient T cells and thymic progenitors produced the high day-60 TCRbeta diversity seen in some patients. There were reportedly several hundred expanded graft clones from which alpha-beta T cells came about two months after transplant. By one year post-transplant, T-cell counts and diversity largely arose from T cells that were newly produced.

The chain employs TRBV12-3 or TRBV12-4 and TRBJ2-3; D might be TRBD1 or TRBD2, each matching 5 bases. This TCR was recovered from a girl aged 2-10 years with aplastic anemia, due to receive a stem cell transplant. The material was PBMCs, obtained before TCRalphabeta/CD19-depleted stem cell transplant. CDR3 sequence reads: CASSKPGPTQYF. The CDR3 DNA reads TGTGCCAGCAGTAAGCCGGGGCCGACGCAGTATTTT.